These 14 T cell receptor beta chains were all obtained from the same sample, sequenced in a study of cytomegalovirus exposure and HLA in healthy donors. The PCR made use of 60 Vbeta and 13 Jbeta primers. The repertoire was sequenced with immunoSEQ multiplex PCR; TCRdb's copy has only in-frame clones and lacks some. The sample holds roughly 98,000 clones, approximately 75% seen once. Material for sequencing was PBMCs. The receptors derive from a woman in her 70s in good health and CMV-seropositive.

The chain combines TRBV4-3 with TRBJ2-7, with 7 bases aligning to TRBD1. Germline-derived CDR1 and CDR2 are LGHNA and YSLEER. With V trimmed by 5 bases and J by 1 base, 11 bases remained unmatched. The CDR3 is 16 residues long. This chain's CDR3 is CASSEAYGTASYEQYF. The CDR3 DNA reads as TGCGCCAGCAGCGAAGCGTACGGGACAGCGTCCTACGAGCAGTACTTC.

V gene TRBV7-6 combines with J gene TRBJ2-1; D perhaps matches TRBD1 (5 bases). Germline CDR1 is SGHVS and CDR2 is FNYEAQ. The CDR3 spans 14 residues. V lost 2 bases and J lost 0, with 5 bases in between. Written as DNA, the CDR3 is TGTGCCAGCAGCTTACAGGGCTCCTACAATGAGCAGTTCTTC. It encodes CASSLQGSYNEQFF.

The rearrangement joins TRBV19 to TRBJ2-3; the match to TRBD1 covers 8 bases. The length of the CDR3 is 15 residues. V was clipped by 5 bases and J by 1 base; unmatched bases: 5. Germline V gene data show CDR1 as LNHDA and CDR2 as SQIVND (reference sequence). CDR3 nucleotides: TGTGCCAGTAGTCCAGGACAGGGTGGCACAGATACGCAGTATTTT. This translates into CASSPGQGGTDTQYF.

In its sample, this clone was seen a few times. This chain links TRBV5-4 with TRBJ1-6; D is unclear. Germline CDR1 reads SGHNT; CDR2 reads YYREEE (reference sequence). The CDR3 is made up of 15 amino acids. V lost 3 bases to trimming and J lost 6 bases, with 13 bases between them. The DNA for the CDR3 is TGTGCCAGCAGCTCTGACACCCTCGGTAATTCACCCCTCCACTTT. Its protein is CASSSDTLGNSPLHF.

This clone appeared a single time. CDR3 amino acids: CASSDRPSYEQYF. The CDR3 DNA follows: TGTGCCAGCAGTGACAGGCCCTCCTACGAGCAGTACTTC. The chain uses TRBV6-1 and TRBJ2-7, with no clear D. The CDR3 loop spans 13 amino acids. V was cut by 3 bases and J by 0 bases, with 6 bases left in between. The germline V gene encodes CDR1 MNHNS and CDR2 SASEGT.

The V call is TRBV28, the J call TRBJ2-3, with 11 positions matching TRBD2. The junction had 7 bases not matched to a gene; V was cut back by 5 bases and J by 3 bases. CDR3 length equals 16 residues. Looked up from germline, CDR1 is MDHEN and CDR2 is SYDVKM. Here the CDR3 reads CASSIAGGPTTDTQYF. CDR3 nucleotides: TGTGCCAGCAGTATAGCGGGAGGGCCGACGACAGATACGCAGTATTTT.

This clone was observed many times. The same CDR3 arises from other DNA sequences in this sample as well. The J gene is TRBJ1-5, the V gene TRBV6-5; 9 nucleotides agree with TRBD1. The CDR3 is 12 amino acids. J was trimmed by 7 bases and V by 9 bases; bases with no gene match: 4. Per germline, CDR1 MNHEY and CDR2 SVGAGI. This CDR3 is CASRTGVQPQHF. Written as DNA, the CDR3 is TGTGCCAGTCGGACAGGGGTCCAGCCCCAGCATTTT.

The genes are TRBV6-1 and TRBJ1-2; TRBD1 matches 7 bases. The junction had 2 bases not matched to a gene; V was cut back by 4 bases and J by 3 bases. The CDR3 covers 13 residues. Germline V CDR1 and CDR2: MNHNS, SASEGT. The CDR3 loop is CASSVTGDYGYTF. The CDR3 bases are TGTGCCAGCAGTGTCACAGGGGACTATGGCTACACCTTC.

The chain is built from TRBV12-1 and TRBJ1-5; the table gives TRBD1 as D, unverified against the DNA. TRBV12-1 is a pseudogene locus. The CDR3 loop spans 15 amino acids. The CDR3 region has the DNA TGTGCCAGCAGCTCACCAACGGACAGGGCCCAGCCCCAGCATTTT. This sequence encodes CASSSPTDRAQPQHF.

This clone was recorded a few times. The rearrangement links TRBV7-3 to TRBJ1-4, with 7 positions matching TRBD1. This CDR3 has 14 residues. CDR1 is SGHTA and CDR2 is FQGTGA in the germline V gene. J lost 4 bases, V lost 6 bases, and 5 bases had no gene match. The CDR3 spells CASSWTGGNEKLFF. CDR3 sequence (DNA): TGTGCCAGCAGTTGGACAGGCGGTAATGAAAAACTGTTTTTT.

The CDR3 sequence: CASSPWTSGAGNEQFF. The CDR3 bases are TGTGCCAGCAGCCCCTGGACTAGCGGGGCGGGAAATGAGCAGTTCTTC. The V call is TRBV7-6, the J call TRBJ2-1, with 12 bases fitting TRBD2. Germline CDR1 reads SGHVS; CDR2 reads FNYEAQ. This CDR3 has 16 amino acids. Trimming cost V 5 bases and J 7 bases; bases outside gene matches: 9.

The J gene is TRBJ2-5, the V gene TRBV27; 7 bases align to TRBD1. Germline V lookup: CDR1 MNHEY, CDR2 SMNVEV (reference sequence). The length of the CDR3 is 13 residues. The V gene end was trimmed by 6 bases and the J gene end by 4 bases; junction bases not matched to a gene: 5. CDR3 loop: CASRQTGTETQYF. The CDR3 DNA is TGTGCCAGCAGGCAGACAGGGACAGAGACCCAGTACTTC.

J is TRBJ2-7 and V is TRBV28, with 11 bases matching TRBD1. The V gene's germline CDR1 is MDHEN and CDR2 SYDVKM. The CDR3 length is 15 residues. J lost 4 bases, V lost 4 bases, and 6 bases had no gene match. The CDR3 coding sequence is TGTGCCAGCAGTTCTGCCGGGACAGGGGGGTACGAGCAGTACTTC. It is translated as CASSSAGTGGYEQYF. Supplemented by reference TRBV28 and TRBJ2-7, the full variable domain reads DVKVTQSSRYLVKRTGEKVFLECVQDMDHENMFWYRQDPGLGLRLIYFSYDVKMKEKGDIPEGYSVSREKKERFSLILESASTNQTSMYLCASSSAGTGGYEQYFGPGTRLTVT.

The V gene is TRBV6-5, the J gene TRBJ2-5, with D perhaps matching TRBD1 (5 bases). This CDR3 is built from 16 residues. Germline-derived CDR1 and CDR2 are MNHEY and SVGAGI. V gave up 0 bases and J gave up 2 bases, with 13 bases separating them. The CDR3 here is CASSYSPSGAQETQYF. CDR3 nucleotide sequence: TGTGCCAGCAGTTACTCCCCTTCTGGGGCGCAAGAGACCCAGTACTTC.